Here is one T cell receptor beta chain with its context. This sample stems from a study of memory CD4+ T cells and cytomegalovirus serostatus. Single viable CD3+CD4+CD8-CD45RO+ cells were sorted as the memory CD4+ T cells. Total CD4+ T cells were enriched by CD4 positive selection. V gave up 4 bases and J gave up 9 bases, with 20 bases separating them. The CDR3 consists of 15 residues. CDR1 is SGHVS, CDR2 FQNEAQ, per germline. Assay used: immunoSEQ multiplex PCR; TCRdb lists only in-frame clones, some missing. This sample has some 52,000 clones, with roughly 72% found just once. The sequenced sample was memory CD4+ T cells from blood. This sequence originates from an adult in good health and CMV-seronegative. This chain connects TRBV7-8 to TRBJ2-3; D is tentatively TRBD1 or TRBD2 (5 bases each). The CDR3 nucleotides read TGTGCCAGCAGCTCTCTAATGAACGCTGGGGGAACGCAGTATTTT. As protein: CASSSLMNAGGTQYF. The full variable domain, in which reference TRBV7-8 and TRBJ2-3 provide the parts outside the CDR3, is GAGVSQSPRYKVAKRGQDVALRCDPISGHVSLFWYQQALGQGPEFLTYFQNEAQLDKSGLPSDRFFAERPEGSVSTLKIQRTQQEDSAVYLCASSSLMNAGGTQYFGPGTRLTVL.